The rows below give T cell receptor beta chains drawn from one sample of a study of blood T cells in healthy people across ages. Via MiXCR, TCRdb re-called the 5' RACE reads, giving one row per CDR3 protein. The table has roughly 1,800,000 distinct CDR3 sequences, roughly 52% seen once. The sequenced material came from blood. The origin of the receptors is a woman in her thirties or forties in good health. CDR3s include the opening cysteine and the closing phenylalanine or tryptophan. The order of the fields is J gene, V gene, D gene, clone size, CDR3 DNA, CDR3 protein. D genes are given only for firm matches. Where a row states a size, it is once, few, many or the class of an expanded clone; other rows omit it.

>TRBJ1-5|TRBV10-3|TRBD1|.
TGTGCCATCAGTACAGGGGGCGACAGCAATCAGCCCCAGCATTTT
CAISTGGDSNQPQHF
>TRBJ2-5|TRBV12-3/TRBV12-4|.|.
TGTGCCAGCGCAGCCACCACGGGCACCCAGTACTTC
CASAATTGTQYF
>TRBJ2-7|TRBV28|.|few
TGTGCCAGCACCAACCTGTCCCCCCCGGACGAGCAGTACTTC
CASTNLSPPDEQYF
>TRBJ1-5|TRBV6-2/TRBV6-3|TRBD1|.
TGTGCCAGCAGGTCCGGGACAGGGTATCAGCCCCAGCATTTT
CASRSGTGYQPQHF
>TRBJ2-1|TRBV19|.|.
TGTGCCAGTAATAAGGCGGTATCAGGGAATGAGCAGTTCTTC
CASNKAVSGNEQFF
>TRBJ2-5|TRBV4-1|.|.
TGCGCCAGCAGCCAAGAGGAAGTGAATCTCGAGACCCAGTACTTC
CASSQEEVNLETQYF
>TRBJ2-5|TRBV20-1|TRBD1|.
TGCAGTGCCACAACCGGGACAGGGGGTGAGACCCAGTACTTC
CSATTGTGGETQYF
>TRBJ1-4|TRBV6-2/TRBV6-3|.|.
TGTGCCAGCAGTTACCCAGGAGGAACTAATGAAAAACTGTTTTTT
CASSYPGGTNEKLFF
>TRBJ2-1|TRBV20-1|TRBD2|.
TGCAGTGCTAGAGAAAGGAGCGGGGGAAATGAGCAGTTCTTC
CSARERSGGNEQFF
>TRBJ2-5|TRBV7-9|TRBD1|few
TGTGCCAGCAGCTTACCGCCAGGGGGACAAGAGACCCAGTACTTC
CASSLPPGGQETQYF
>TRBJ1-2|TRBV28|.|.
TGTGCCAGCTCCCGAAGATTACAGGGTGGAATAGTCCATGGCTACACCTTC
CASSRRLQGGIVHGYTF
>TRBJ2-1|TRBV28|TRBD2|.
TGTGCCAGCTACTCACGGGGGGCGGGGGGGTTCAATGAGCAGTTCTTC
CASYSRGAGGFNEQFF
>TRBJ2-7|TRBV13|.|few
TGTGCCAGCAGCCAGCCCCCGGGGGTGCAGTACTTC
CASSQPPGVQYF
>TRBJ2-1|TRBV12-3/TRBV12-4|.|.
TGTGCCAGCAGTTTTGGGGGAACGAGCTCCTACAATGAGCAGTTCTTC
CASSFGGTSSYNEQFF
>TRBJ2-3|TRBV20-1|TRBD2|few
TGCAGTGCTAGAGTCCTAGCGGGGTGGGTAGATACGCAGTATTTT
CSARVLAGWVDTQYF
>TRBJ2-3|TRBV9|.|.
TGTGCCAGCAGCGAGCTAGCCCGTGGGTTGTATACGCAGTATTTT
CASSELARGLYTQYF
>TRBJ2-7|TRBV6-2/TRBV6-3|TRBD2|.
TGTGCCAGCAGTAATTTCCTAGCGGGGACCTACGAGCAGTACTTC
CASSNFLAGTYEQYF
>TRBJ2-2|TRBV28|TRBD1|.
TGTGCCAGCAGTTCCGACAGGGAAGACACCGGGGAGCTGTTTTTT
CASSSDREDTGELFF
>TRBJ1-2|TRBV6-5|.|.
TGTGCCAGCAGTTACAGGGCGGGGTCTGACGGCTACACCTTC
CASSYRAGSDGYTF
>TRBJ2-1|TRBV6-5|TRBD1|.
TGTGCCAGCAGTTACCCATCGTTGGCAGGGGGCATCAATGAGCAGTTCTTC
CASSYPSLAGGINEQFF
>TRBJ1-2|TRBV4-2|.|.
TGTGCCAGCAGCCAAGGGGCAGGGGTGACGGGTGGCTACACCTTC
CASSQGAGVTGGYTF